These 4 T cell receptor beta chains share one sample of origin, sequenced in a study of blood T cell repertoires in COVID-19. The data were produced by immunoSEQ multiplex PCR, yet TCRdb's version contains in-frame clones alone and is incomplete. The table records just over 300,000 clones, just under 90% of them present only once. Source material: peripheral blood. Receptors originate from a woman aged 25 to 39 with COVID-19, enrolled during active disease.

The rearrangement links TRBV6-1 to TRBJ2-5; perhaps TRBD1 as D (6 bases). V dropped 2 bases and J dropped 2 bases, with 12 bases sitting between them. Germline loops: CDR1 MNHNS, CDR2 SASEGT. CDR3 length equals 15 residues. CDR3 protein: CASSEYGGGQETQYF. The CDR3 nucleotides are TGTGCCAGCAGTGAATATGGGGGCGGACAAGAGACCCAGTACTTC.

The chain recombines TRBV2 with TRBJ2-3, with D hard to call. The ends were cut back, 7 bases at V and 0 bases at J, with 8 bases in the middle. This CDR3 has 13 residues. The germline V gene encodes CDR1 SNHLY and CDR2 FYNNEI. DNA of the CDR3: TGTGCCAGCATTAGCTCCAGCACAGATACGCAGTATTTT. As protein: CASISSSTDTQYF.

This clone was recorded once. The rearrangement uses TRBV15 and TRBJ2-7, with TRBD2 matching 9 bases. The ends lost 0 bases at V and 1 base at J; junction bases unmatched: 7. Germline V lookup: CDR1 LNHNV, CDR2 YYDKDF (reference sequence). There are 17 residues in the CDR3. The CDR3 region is CATSRELLLAGSYEQYV. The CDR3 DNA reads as TGTGCCACCAGCAGAGAACTGTTGCTAGCGGGGTCCTACGAGCAGTACGTC.

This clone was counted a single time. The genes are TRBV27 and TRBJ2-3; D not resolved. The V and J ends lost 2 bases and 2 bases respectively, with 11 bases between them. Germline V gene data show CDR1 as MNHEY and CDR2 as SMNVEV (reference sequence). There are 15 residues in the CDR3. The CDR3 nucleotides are TGTGCCAGCAGTTTAGCCGGTTCACCCACAGATACGCAGTATTTT. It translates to CASSLAGSPTDTQYF.